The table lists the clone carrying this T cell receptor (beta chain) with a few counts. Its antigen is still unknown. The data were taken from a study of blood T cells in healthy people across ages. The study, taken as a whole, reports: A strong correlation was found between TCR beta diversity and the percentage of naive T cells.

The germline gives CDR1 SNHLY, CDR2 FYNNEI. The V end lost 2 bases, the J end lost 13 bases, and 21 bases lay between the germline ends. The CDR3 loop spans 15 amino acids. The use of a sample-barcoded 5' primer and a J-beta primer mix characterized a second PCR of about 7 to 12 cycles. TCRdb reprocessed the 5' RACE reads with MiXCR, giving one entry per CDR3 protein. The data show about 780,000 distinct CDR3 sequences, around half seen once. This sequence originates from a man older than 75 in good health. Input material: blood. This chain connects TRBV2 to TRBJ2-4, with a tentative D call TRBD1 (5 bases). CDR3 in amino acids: CASSEMGDRYNEQYF. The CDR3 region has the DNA TGTGCCAGCAGTGAAATGGGCGACAGATACAATGAGCAGTACTTC.